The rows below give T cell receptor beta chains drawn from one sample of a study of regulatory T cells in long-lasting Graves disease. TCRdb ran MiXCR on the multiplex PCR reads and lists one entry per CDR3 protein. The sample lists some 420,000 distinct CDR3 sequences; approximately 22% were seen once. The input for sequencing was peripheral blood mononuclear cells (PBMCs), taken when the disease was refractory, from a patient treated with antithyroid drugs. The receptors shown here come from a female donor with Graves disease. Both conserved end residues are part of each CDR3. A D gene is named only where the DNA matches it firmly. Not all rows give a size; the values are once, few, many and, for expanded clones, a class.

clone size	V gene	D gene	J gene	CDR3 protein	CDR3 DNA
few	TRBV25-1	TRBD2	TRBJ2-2	CASSALAGAGTGELFF	TGTGCCAGCAGTGCACTAGCGGGGGCGGGGACCGGGGAGCTGTTTTTT
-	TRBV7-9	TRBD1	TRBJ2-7	CASSYTGVPYEQYF	TGTGCCAGCAGCTACACAGGGGTTCCCTACGAGCAGTACTTC
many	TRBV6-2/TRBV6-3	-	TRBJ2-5	CASSLHRGNEQETQYF	TGTGCCAGCAGTCTCCACCGGGGCAACGAACAAGAGACCCAGTACTTC
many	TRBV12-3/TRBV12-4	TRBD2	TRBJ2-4	CASTPSGGAIQYF	TGTGCCAGCACCCCTTCGGGGGGAGCCATTCAGTACTTC
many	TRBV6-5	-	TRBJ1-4	CASSYSNLGAEKLFF	TGTGCCAGCAGTTACTCGAATTTAGGGGCGGAAAAACTGTTTTTT
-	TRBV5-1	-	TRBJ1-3	CASSLSGIGNTIYF	TGCGCCAGCAGCTTGTCGGGGATTGGAAACACCATATATTTT
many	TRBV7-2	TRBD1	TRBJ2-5	CASSPDRVPETQYF	TGTGCCAGCAGCCCCGACAGGGTACCTGAGACCCAGTACTTC
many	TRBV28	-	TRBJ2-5	CASSFSRWRAVRETQYF	TGTGCCAGCAGTTTTTCCAGGTGGCGGGCGGTTCGAGAGACCCAGTACTTC
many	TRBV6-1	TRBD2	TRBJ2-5	CASSQRTSGRSETQYF	TGTGCCAGCAGTCAAAGGACTAGCGGGAGATCAGAGACCCAGTACTTC
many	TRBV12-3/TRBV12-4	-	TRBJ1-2	CATGTHYGYTF	TGTGCCACCGGGACGCACTATGGCTACACCTTC
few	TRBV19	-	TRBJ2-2	CASSIGLTGELFF	TGTGCCAGTAGTATAGGCCTCACCGGGGAGCTGTTTTTT
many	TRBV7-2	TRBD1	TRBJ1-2	CASSPARDSLYGYTF	TGTGCCAGCAGCCCTGCCCGGGACAGTTTATATGGCTACACCTTC
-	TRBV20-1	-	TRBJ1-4	CSAAVGAANEKLFF	TGCAGTGCCGCTGTCGGGGCAGCTAATGAAAAACTGTTTTTT
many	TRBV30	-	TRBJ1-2	CAWSVLAVYGYTF	TGTGCCTGGAGTGTATTGGCAGTCTATGGCTACACCTTC
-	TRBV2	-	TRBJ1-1	CASSARTSYTEAFF	TGTGCCAGCAGTGCCCGTACGAGCTACACTGAAGCTTTCTTT
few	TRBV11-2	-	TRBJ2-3	CASRRDADTQYF	TGTGCCAGCAGGCGGGACGCAGATACGCAGTATTTT
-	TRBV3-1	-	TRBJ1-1	CASSRNPRGNTEAFF	TGTGCCAGCAGTCGAAATCCCCGGGGCAACACTGAAGCTTTCTTT
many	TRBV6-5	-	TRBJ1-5	CASSYRGVGQPQHF	TGTGCCAGCAGTTATCGGGGTGTTGGACAGCCCCAGCATTTT
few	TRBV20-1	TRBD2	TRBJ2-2	CSARGAGEDTGELFF	TGCAGTGCTAGAGGTGCGGGAGAGGATACCGGGGAGCTGTTTTTT
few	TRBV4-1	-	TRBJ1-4	CASSLPGQGREKLFF	TGCGCCAGCAGCCTCCCGGGACAAGGAAGGGAAAAACTGTTTTTT
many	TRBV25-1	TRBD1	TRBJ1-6	CASTPGTARNSPLHF	TGTGCCAGCACCCCCGGGACAGCGAGGAATTCACCCCTCCACTTT
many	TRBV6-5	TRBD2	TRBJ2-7	CASSYPKGTSGYLTYEQYF	TGTGCCAGCAGTTACCCAAAAGGGACTAGCGGGTACCTGACCTACGAGCAGTACTTC
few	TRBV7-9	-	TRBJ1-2	CASSFTGITNYGYTF	TGTGCCAGCAGCTTTACAGGGATCACTAACTATGGCTACACCTTC
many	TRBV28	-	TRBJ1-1	CASSFRGANTEAFF	TGTGCCAGCAGTTTCCGGGGGGCGAACACTGAAGCTTTCTTT
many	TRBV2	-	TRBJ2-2	CASSERGIGTGELFF	TGTGCCAGCAGCGAACGGGGGATCGGCACCGGGGAGCTGTTTTTT
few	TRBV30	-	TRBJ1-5	CAWSVKVLDQPQHF	TGTGCCTGGAGTGTAAAGGTTTTGGATCAGCCCCAGCATTTT
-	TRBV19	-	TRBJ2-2	CASSTRRTGELFF	TGTGCCAGTAGTACCAGACGAACCGGGGAGCTGTTTTTT
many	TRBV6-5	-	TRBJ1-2	CASSSLRDSLANYGYTF	TGTGCCAGCAGTTCTCTTCGGGACTCCCTTGCTAACTATGGCTACACCTTC
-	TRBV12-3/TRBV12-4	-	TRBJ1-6	CASSPRQASSYSSPLHF	TGTGCCAGCAGTCCCCGACAGGCAAGCTCCTATAGTTCACCCCTCCACTTT
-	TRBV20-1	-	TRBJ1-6	CSARDRQVQSPLHF	TGCAGTGCTAGAGATAGGCAGGTCCAATCACCCCTCCACTTT
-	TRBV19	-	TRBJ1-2	CASSTQLVGYGYTF	TGTGCCAGTAGCACCCAGCTCGTTGGATATGGCTACACCTTC
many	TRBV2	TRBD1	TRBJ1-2	CASMPTGSYGYTF	TGTGCCAGCATGCCGACAGGGAGCTATGGCTACACCTTC
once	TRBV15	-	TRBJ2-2	CATSRDAYTGELFF	TGTGCCACCAGCAGAGATGCCTACACCGGGGAGCTGTTTTTT
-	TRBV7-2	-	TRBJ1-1	CASSWGIWTEAFF	TGTGCCAGCTCCTGGGGGATATGGACTGAAGCTTTCTTT
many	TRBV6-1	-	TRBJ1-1	CASSRAVMAEAFF	TGTGCCAGCAGCCGGGCGGTCATGGCTGAAGCTTTCTTT
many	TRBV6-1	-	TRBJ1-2	CASWGRAIANYGYTF	TGTGCCAGCTGGGGCAGGGCAATAGCTAACTATGGCTACACCTTC
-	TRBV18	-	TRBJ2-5	CASSIDVGETQYF	TGTGCCAGCTCGATAGACGTGGGAGAGACCCAGTACTTC
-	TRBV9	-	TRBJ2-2	CASHGYTGELFF	TGTGCCAGCCACGGCTACACCGGGGAGCTGTTTTTT
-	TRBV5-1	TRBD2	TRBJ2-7	CASSSGTTSYEQYF	TGCGCCAGCAGCAGCGGGACTACCTCCTACGAGCAGTACTTC
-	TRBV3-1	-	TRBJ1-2	CASSPEGGPGYGYTF	TGTGCCAGCAGCCCGGAGGGGGGGCCGGGCTATGGCTACACCTTC
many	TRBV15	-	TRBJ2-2	CATSKGRMSTGELFF	TGTGCCACCAGCAAAGGCCGCATGAGCACCGGGGAGCTGTTTTTT
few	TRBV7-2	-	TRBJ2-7	CASSLVLYEQYF	TGTGCCAGCAGCTTAGTTTTATACGAGCAGTACTTC
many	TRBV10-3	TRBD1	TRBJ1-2	CAISKQGGDGYTF	TGTGCCATCAGCAAACAGGGGGGTGATGGCTACACCTTC
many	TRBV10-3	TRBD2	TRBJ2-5	CAIAREYQETQYF	TGTGCCATTGCGCGGGAGTACCAAGAGACCCAGTACTTC
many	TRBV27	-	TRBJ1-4	CASSLLGEKLFF	TGTGCCAGCAGTTTATTGGGGGAAAAACTGTTTTTT
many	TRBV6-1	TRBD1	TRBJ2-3	CASSRGQGETDTQYF	TGTGCCAGCAGTCGTGGACAGGGTGAAACGGATACGCAGTATTTT
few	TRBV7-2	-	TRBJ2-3	CASSLNRESADTQYF	TGTGCCAGCAGCTTAAACAGGGAAAGCGCAGATACGCAGTATTTT
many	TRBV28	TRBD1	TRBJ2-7	CASSPTGGTYNEQYF	TGTGCCAGCAGCCCTACAGGGGGCACTTATAACGAGCAGTACTTC
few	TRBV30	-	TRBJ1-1	CAWSAGQGTEAFF	TGTGCCTGGAGTGCGGGGCAGGGGACTGAAGCTTTCTTT
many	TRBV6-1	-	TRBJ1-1	CASTQTGPEAFF	TGTGCCAGCACCCAGACCGGCCCTGAAGCTTTCTTT
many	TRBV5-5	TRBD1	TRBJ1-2	CASSLVDRGRGYTF	TGTGCCAGCAGCTTGGTCGACAGGGGTCGAGGCTACACCTTC
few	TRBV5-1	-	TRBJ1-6	CASSLVLAGDSPLHF	TGCGCCAGCAGCTTGGTTCTGGCTGGCGATTCACCCCTCCACTTT
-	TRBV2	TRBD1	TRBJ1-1	CAIGQGGTEAFF	TGTGCCATCGGACAGGGGGGAACTGAAGCTTTCTTT